These T cell receptor beta chains were read from a single sample in a study of beta chain features in type 1 diabetes. Sequenced by immunoSEQ multiplex PCR; TCRdb stores in-frame clones only, minus some. The sample includes 600,000 to 700,000 clones, 12% of them seen just once. Specimen: naive CD4+ T cells from blood. The receptors were sampled from a man aged 25 to 40 with type 1 diabetes. CDR3s include the opening cysteine and the closing phenylalanine or tryptophan. Each record gives: J gene, D gene, V gene, clone size, CDR3 DNA, CDR3 protein. The D gene is left open where the match is weak. A row's size may be missing; if present it is once, few, many or a size class.

TRBJ1-2,NA,TRBV27,NA,TGTGCCAGCAGTAAACTCGGGACGGATTCGAACTATGGCTACACCTTC,CASSKLGTDSNYGYTF
TRBJ1-2,NA,TRBV19,NA,TGTGCCAGTAGAACTAACAGGGAATGGGAGTTATATGGCTACACCTTC,CASRTNREWELYGYTF
TRBJ1-2,NA,TRBV5-8,NA,TGTGCCAGCAGCCGCGGAGGGGGAGGCTATGGCTACACCTTC,CASSRGGGGYGYTF
TRBJ2-1,TRBD2,TRBV4-3,few,TGCGCCAGCAGCCAAGGGCTAGCGGGGTCCTACAATGAGCAGTTCTTC,CASSQGLAGSYNEQFF
TRBJ1-2,NA,TRBV19,NA,TGTGCCAGTAGTATAGACAGGGTGGGCTACACCTTC,CASSIDRVGYTF
TRBJ2-4,NA,TRBV5-1,NA,TGCGCCAGCAGCCCCAGGCCTCAAAACATTCAGTACTTC,CASSPRPQNIQYF
TRBJ1-5,NA,TRBV7-9,NA,TGTGCCAGCAGCCGTGGGAACAGCAATCAGCCCCAGCATTTT,CASSRGNSNQPQHF
TRBJ2-5,NA,TRBV7-7,few,TGTGCTAGCACCGTGGGACCGAAAGAGACCCAGTACTTC,CASTVGPKETQYF
TRBJ1-2,NA,TRBV25-1,few,TGTGCCAGCAGTTTGGAGGGTGCCCCATCTAACTATGGCTACACCTTC,CASSLEGAPSNYGYTF
TRBJ1-6,NA,TRBV5-1,few,TGCGCCAGCAGCTTGGTTAGGGGAAGGGAACCCCTCCACTTT,CASSLVRGREPLHF
TRBJ1-5,NA,TRBV19,few,TGTGCCAGTAGTATATTTGGGATGAGCAATCAGCCCCAGCATTTT,CASSIFGMSNQPQHF
TRBJ1-2,TRBD1,TRBV2,few,TGTGCCAGCAGGGGGACAGGGGGAGGCTACACCTTC,CASRGTGGGYTF
TRBJ1-5,NA,TRBV6-5,NA,TGTGCCAGCAGGCCCACAGGGTCGGTTCAGCCCCAGCATTTT,CASRPTGSVQPQHF
TRBJ1-5,NA,TRBV15,NA,TGTGCCACCAGCAGAGAGGGCCTGGGGTCTACGACGTTCAGGGATTCGGCCCTCAATCAGCCCCAGCATTTT,CATSREGLGSTTFRDSALNQPQHF
TRBJ1-1,TRBD1,TRBV18,few,TGTGCCAGCGCACCGGGACAGCTGAACACTGAAGCTTTCTTT,CASAPGQLNTEAFF
TRBJ1-1,TRBD1,TRBV7-9,few,TGTGCCAGCAGCGTGACAGGGGCTTTGAACACTGAAGCTTTCTTT,CASSVTGALNTEAFF
TRBJ1-2,NA,TRBV7-9,few,TGTGCCAGCACCTACGCCGTTCGCTATGGCTACACCTTC,CASTYAVRYGYTF
TRBJ1-5,NA,TRBV4-1,NA,TGCGCCAGCAGCTGGGGGGAGCATCAGCCCCAGCATTTT,CASSWGEHQPQHF
TRBJ2-1,NA,TRBV7-9,few,TGTGCCAGCAGCCGGGGGAATGAGCAGTTCTTC,CASSRGNEQFF
TRBJ2-2,TRBD2,TRBV30,few,TGTGCCTGGAGTCGACGGGGGGCGAACACCGGGGAGCTGTTTTTT,CAWSRRGANTGELFF
TRBJ1-1,NA,TRBV19,NA,TGTGCCAGTAGTATCCCTGGGATGACTGAAGCTTTCTTT,CASSIPGMTEAFF
TRBJ2-7,TRBD1,TRBV6-5,few,TGTGCCAGCAGCAGACAGGGGGCCGAGCAGTACTTC,CASSRQGAEQYF
TRBJ2-7,NA,TRBV10-3,few,TGTGCCATCAGTGAGTCAGGGACACTCTCCTACGAGCAGTACTTC,CAISESGTLSYEQYF
TRBJ2-2,NA,TRBV6-4,few,TGTGCCAGCAGCCAGAACCTGAACACCGGGGAGCTGTTTTTT,CASSQNLNTGELFF
TRBJ2-1,NA,TRBV5-1,NA,TGCGCCAGCAGCTTGATTTTAGCCAGAGACAATGAGCAGTTCTTC,CASSLILARDNEQFF
TRBJ2-7,TRBD2,TRBV4-3,few,TGCGCCAGCAGCCAATGGTCGGTGAGCGGGGGGGCCTACGAGCAGTACTTC,CASSQWSVSGGAYEQYF
TRBJ1-1,NA,TRBV6-5,NA,TGTGCCAGCAGGCCCCAGGGTGGCACTGAAGCTTTCTTT,CASRPQGGTEAFF
TRBJ2-1,NA,TRBV14,few,TGTGCCAGCAGCCAGCAGCTTACCCCCTACAATGAGCAGTTCTTC,CASSQQLTPYNEQFF
TRBJ1-2,NA,TRBV7-2,NA,TGTGCCAGCAGCGATCGACAGGCTAACTATGGCTACACCTTC,CASSDRQANYGYTF
TRBJ2-3,NA,TRBV9,few,TGTGCCAGCAGCGTAGAACGGGCGGTTAGCACAGATACGCAGTATTTT,CASSVERAVSTDTQYF
TRBJ1-6,NA,TRBV25-1,NA,TGTGCCAGCGCCGGACAGAACTATAATTCACCCCTCCACTTT,CASAGQNYNSPLHF
TRBJ2-1,TRBD2,TRBV5-1,few,TGCGCCAGCAGCCCTAGCCCCACTAGCGGGGGGTCCTACTACAATGAGCAGTTCTTC,CASSPSPTSGGSYYNEQFF
TRBJ1-6,TRBD1,TRBV30,NA,TGTGCCAGCAAGACAGGGGACAATTCACCCCTCCACTTT,CASKTGDNSPLHF
TRBJ2-1,TRBD1,TRBV30,few,TGTGCCTGGACCGCTCATTTAGGACAGGGGCACAATGAGCAGTTCTTC,CAWTAHLGQGHNEQFF
TRBJ1-5,TRBD1,TRBV9,NA,TGTGCCAGCAGCGTAGGGACAGGGAATCAGCCCCAGCATTTT,CASSVGTGNQPQHF
TRBJ2-2,NA,TRBV29-1,few,TGCAGCGTTGGACAGGAGTGGAAAGCCGGGGAGCTGTTTTTT,CSVGQEWKAGELFF
TRBJ2-3,TRBD1,TRBV29-1,NA,TGCAGCATCTTGAGGACAGGGCTTGGAGATACGCAGTATTTT,CSILRTGLGDTQYF
TRBJ1-6,NA,TRBV29-1,NA,TGCAGCGTGCGGACAGACTATAATTCACCCCTCCACTTT,CSVRTDYNSPLHF
TRBJ2-2,TRBD2,TRBV27,NA,TGTGCCAGCAGCCTAGGACTAGCGGGGGCCGACACCGGGGAGCTGTTTTTT,CASSLGLAGADTGELFF
TRBJ2-7,NA,TRBV7-2,NA,TGTGCCAGCAGCTCCGGATGGGAGCAGTACTTC,CASSSGWEQYF
TRBJ1-2,NA,TRBV9,NA,TGTGCCAGCAGCGTAGGCAGGGGCTATGGCTACACCTTC,CASSVGRGYGYTF
TRBJ2-7,NA,TRBV6-5,few,TGTGCCAGCGGCCGTTCCAGGGGCGAGCAGTACTTC,CASGRSRGEQYF
TRBJ2-1,NA,TRBV29-1,few,TGCAGCTATCGTGGAGTAGCCTACAATGAGCAGTTCTTC,CSYRGVAYNEQFF
TRBJ1-1,NA,TRBV9,NA,TGTGCCAGCAGCTCTACAGGGAACACTGAAGCTTTCTTT,CASSSTGNTEAFF
TRBJ2-7,NA,TRBV25-1,few,TGTGCCAGCTCCTACCTCCCTTGGGAGCAGTACTTC,CASSYLPWEQYF
TRBJ1-4,NA,TRBV28,few,TGTGCCAGCAGTTTCTCCCGCGCGGCCGGCGAAAAACTGTTTTTT,CASSFSRAAGEKLFF
TRBJ1-5,NA,TRBV30,few,TGTGCCTGGAGCGCACGGACAGATCAGCCCCAGCATTTT,CAWSARTDQPQHF
TRBJ1-4,NA,TRBV7-9,few,TGTGCCAGCAGCCCAAGGAGTACGGCCGAAAAACTGTTTTTT,CASSPRSTAEKLFF
TRBJ1-4,NA,TRBV27,few,TGTGCCAGCAGTTTACTAGGGGCCAATGAAAAACTGTTTTTT,CASSLLGANEKLFF
TRBJ1-2,NA,TRBV20-1,few,TGCAGTGCTCGGGACGGTTCTGGCTACACCTTC,CSARDGSGYTF
TRBJ2-7,TRBD1,TRBV28,few,TGTGCCAGCAGTTTTCCCGGGACAGGCCGGGACGAGCAGTACTTC,CASSFPGTGRDEQYF
TRBJ1-6,TRBD1,TRBV7-9,NA,TGTGCCAGCAGCGTGACAGGGAATAATTCACCCCTCCACTTT,CASSVTGNNSPLHF
TRBJ2-1,NA,TRBV7-2,NA,TGTGCCAGCAGCTCAGACAGAGCCTACAATGAGCAGTTCTTC,CASSSDRAYNEQFF
TRBJ2-3,TRBD1,TRBV27,few,TGTGCCAGCAGTCCGAAGGGGGCTGGGACCGATACGCAGTATTTT,CASSPKGAGTDTQYF
TRBJ1-1,NA,TRBV2,few,TGTGCCAGCGGCAGGGAGAACACTGAAGCTTTCTTT,CASGRENTEAFF
TRBJ1-2,NA,TRBV29-1,NA,TGCAGCGTTGAGGATAGAAGCGGCTACACCTTC,CSVEDRSGYTF
TRBJ2-1,NA,TRBV9,few,TGTGCCTCAGGGCTAGCTTCCTCCTACAATGAGCAGTTCTTC,CASGLASSYNEQFF